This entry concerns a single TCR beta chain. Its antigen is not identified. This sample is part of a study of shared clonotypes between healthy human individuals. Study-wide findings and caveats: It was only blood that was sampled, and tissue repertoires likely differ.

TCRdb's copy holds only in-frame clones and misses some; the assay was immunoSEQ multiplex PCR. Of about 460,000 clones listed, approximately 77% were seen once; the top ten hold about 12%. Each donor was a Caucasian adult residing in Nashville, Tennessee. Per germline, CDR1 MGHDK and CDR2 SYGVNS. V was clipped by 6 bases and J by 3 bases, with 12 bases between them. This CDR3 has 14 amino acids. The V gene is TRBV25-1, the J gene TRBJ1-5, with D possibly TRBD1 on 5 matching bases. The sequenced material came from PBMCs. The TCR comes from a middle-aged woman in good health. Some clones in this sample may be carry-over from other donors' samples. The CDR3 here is CASRQSGSNQPQHF. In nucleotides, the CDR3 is TGTGCCAGCAGGCAATCAGGGTCCAATCAGCCCCAGCATTTT.